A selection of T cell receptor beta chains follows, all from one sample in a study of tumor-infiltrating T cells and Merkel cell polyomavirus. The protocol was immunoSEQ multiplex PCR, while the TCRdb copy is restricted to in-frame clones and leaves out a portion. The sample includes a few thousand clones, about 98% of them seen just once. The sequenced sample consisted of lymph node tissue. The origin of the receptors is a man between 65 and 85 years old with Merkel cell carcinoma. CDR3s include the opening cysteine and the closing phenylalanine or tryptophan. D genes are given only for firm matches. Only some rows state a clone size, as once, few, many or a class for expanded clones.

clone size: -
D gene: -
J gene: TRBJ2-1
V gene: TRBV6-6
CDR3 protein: CASRKAEAPHNEQFF
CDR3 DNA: TGTGCCAGCAGGAAAGCGGAAGCTCCCCACAATGAGCAGTTCTTC

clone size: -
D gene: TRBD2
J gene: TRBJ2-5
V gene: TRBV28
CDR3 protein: CASRPPGLAGDLEETQYF
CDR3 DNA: TGTGCCAGCAGGCCTCCGGGACTAGCGGGAGATTTGGAAGAGACCCAGTACTTC

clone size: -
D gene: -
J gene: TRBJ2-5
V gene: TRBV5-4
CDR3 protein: CASSLRQGQETQYF
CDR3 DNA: TGTGCCAGCAGCCTGCGGCAGGGGCAAGAGACCCAGTACTTC

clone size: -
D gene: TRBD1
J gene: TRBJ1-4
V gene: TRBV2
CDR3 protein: CASSDDREALFF
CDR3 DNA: TGTGCCAGCAGTGACGACAGGGAAGCTCTTTTTTTT

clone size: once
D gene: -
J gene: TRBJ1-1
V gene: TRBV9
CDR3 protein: CASSVTPNTEAFF
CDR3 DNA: TGTGCCAGCAGCGTAACACCAAACACTGAAGCTTTCTTT

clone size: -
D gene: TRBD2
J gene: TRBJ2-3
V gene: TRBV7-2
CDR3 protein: CASSPAGVADTQYF
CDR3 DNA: TGTGCCAGCAGCCCAGCGGGAGTTGCAGATACGCAGTATTTT

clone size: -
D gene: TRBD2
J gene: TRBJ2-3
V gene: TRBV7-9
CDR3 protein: CASTFGGSATDTQYF
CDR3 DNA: TGTGCCAGCACCTTCGGGGGGTCGGCCACAGATACGCAGTATTTT

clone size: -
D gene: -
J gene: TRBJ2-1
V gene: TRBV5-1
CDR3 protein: CASSLTRNSYNEQFF
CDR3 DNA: TGCGCCAGCAGCTTGACCAGGAACTCCTACAATGAGCAGTTCTTC

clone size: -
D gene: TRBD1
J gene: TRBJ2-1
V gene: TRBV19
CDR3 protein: CASSIRPDRPSTEQFF
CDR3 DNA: TGTGCCAGTAGTATAAGGCCGGACAGGCCGTCAACTGAGCAGTTCTTC

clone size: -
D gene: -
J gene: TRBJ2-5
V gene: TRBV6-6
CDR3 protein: CASSYPGTQYF
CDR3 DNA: TGTGCCAGCAGTTACCCGGGGACCCAGTACTTC

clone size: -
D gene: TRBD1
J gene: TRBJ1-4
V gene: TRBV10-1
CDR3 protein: CAPRGQGREKLFF
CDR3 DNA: TGCGCCCCCAGGGGACAGGGACGAGAAAAACTGTTTTTT

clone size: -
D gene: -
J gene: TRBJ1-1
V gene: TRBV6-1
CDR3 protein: CASSLTPNTEAFF
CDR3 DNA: TGTGCCAGCAGTCTGACACCGAACACTGAAGCTTTCTTT

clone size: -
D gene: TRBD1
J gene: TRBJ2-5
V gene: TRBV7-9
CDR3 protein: CASSLGQVQETQYF
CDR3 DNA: TGTGCCAGCAGCTTGGGACAGGTCCAAGAGACCCAGTACTTC

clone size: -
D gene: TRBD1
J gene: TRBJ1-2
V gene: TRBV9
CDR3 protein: CASSATDRVRYGYTF
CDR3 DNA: TGTGCCAGCAGCGCCACGGACAGGGTTAGGTATGGCTACACCTTC

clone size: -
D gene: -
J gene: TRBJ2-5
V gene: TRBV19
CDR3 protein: CASSIGGQRSETQYF
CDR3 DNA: TGTGCCAGTAGTATAGGAGGGCAGCGTTCGGAGACCCAGTACTTC

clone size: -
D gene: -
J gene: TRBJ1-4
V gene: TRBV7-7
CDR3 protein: CASSSNTYNEKLFF
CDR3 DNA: TGTGCCAGCAGCTCCAACACATATAATGAAAAACTGTTTTTT

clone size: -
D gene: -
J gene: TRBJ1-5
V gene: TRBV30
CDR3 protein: CAWSVGGNQPQHF
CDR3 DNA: TGTGCCTGGAGTGTTGGGGGGAATCAGCCCCAGCATTTT

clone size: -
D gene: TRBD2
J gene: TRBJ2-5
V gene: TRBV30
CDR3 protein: CAWSVVGEGFGTQYF
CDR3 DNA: TGTGCCTGGAGTGTAGTAGGGGAGGGTTTTGGGACCCAGTACTTC

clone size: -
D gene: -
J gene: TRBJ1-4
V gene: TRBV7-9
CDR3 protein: CASSPPGRSNEKLFF
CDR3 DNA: TGCGCCAGCAGCCCTCCCGGCAGGTCTAATGAAAAACTGTTTTTT

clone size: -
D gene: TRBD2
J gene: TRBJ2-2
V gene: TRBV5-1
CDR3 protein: CASSQPGLAGVTGELFF
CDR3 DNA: TGCGCCAGCAGCCAACCGGGACTAGCGGGAGTCACCGGGGAGCTGTTTTTT

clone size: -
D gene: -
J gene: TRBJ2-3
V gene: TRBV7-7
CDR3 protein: CASSLDFTDTQYF
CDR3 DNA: TGTGCCAGCAGCCTAGACTTCACAGATACGCAGTATTTT

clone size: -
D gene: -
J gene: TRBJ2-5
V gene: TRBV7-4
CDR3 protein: CASSHYIGQCQETQYF
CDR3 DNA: TGTGCCAGCAGTCATTACATTGGACAGTGCCAAGAGACCCAGTACTTC

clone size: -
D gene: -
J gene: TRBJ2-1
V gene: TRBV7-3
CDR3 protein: CASSPPTSYEQFF
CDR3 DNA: TGTGCCAGCAGCCCCCCGACTAGTTATGAGCAGTTCTTC

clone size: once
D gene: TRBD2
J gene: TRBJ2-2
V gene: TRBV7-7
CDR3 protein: CASSPGLAGTGELFF
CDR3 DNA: TGTGCCAGCAGCCCGGGACTAGCGGGCACCGGGGAGCTGTTTTTT

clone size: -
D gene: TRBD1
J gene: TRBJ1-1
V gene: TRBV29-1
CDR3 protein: CSVVTGGSSLHEAFF
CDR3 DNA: TGCAGCGTTGTGACAGGGGGCTCATCCCTTCATGAAGCTTTCTTT

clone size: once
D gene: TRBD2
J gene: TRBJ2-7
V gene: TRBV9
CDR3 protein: CASSVVVIVGRIDHEQYF
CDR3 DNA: TGTGCCAGCAGCGTAGTAGTTATCGTCGGGAGGATCGACCACGAGCAGTACTTC

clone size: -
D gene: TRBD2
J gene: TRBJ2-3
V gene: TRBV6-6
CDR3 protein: CASSSASGSFTDTQYF
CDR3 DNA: TGTGCCAGCAGTTCAGCTAGCGGGAGTTTTACAGATACGCAGTATTTT

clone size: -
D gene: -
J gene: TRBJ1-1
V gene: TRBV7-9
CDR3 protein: CASSPTEAFF
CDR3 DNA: TGTGCCAGCAGCCCAACTGAAGCTTTCTTT

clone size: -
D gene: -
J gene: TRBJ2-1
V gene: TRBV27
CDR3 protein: CASSPFGQGGNGQFF
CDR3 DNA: TGTGCCAGCAGCCCTTTCGGACAGGGAGGGAATGGGCAGTTCTTC

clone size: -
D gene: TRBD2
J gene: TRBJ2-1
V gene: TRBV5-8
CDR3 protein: CASIDSGIYNEQFF
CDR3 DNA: TGTGCCAGCATCGATAGCGGGATCTACAATGAGCAGTTCTTC

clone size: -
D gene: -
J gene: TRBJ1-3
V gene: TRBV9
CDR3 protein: CASSVFEVAGNTIYF
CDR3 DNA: TGTGCCAGCAGCGTATTTGAGGTTGCTGGAAACACCATATATTTT

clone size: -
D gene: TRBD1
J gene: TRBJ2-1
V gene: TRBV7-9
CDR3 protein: CASSLAGTGASYNEQFF
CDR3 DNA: TGTGCCAGCAGCTTAGCCGGGACAGGGGCCTCCTACAATGAGCAGTTCTTC

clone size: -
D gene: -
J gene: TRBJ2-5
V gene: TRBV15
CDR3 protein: CATSSGEATQYF
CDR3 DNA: TGTGCCACCAGCAGCGGGGAAGCGACCCAGTACTTC

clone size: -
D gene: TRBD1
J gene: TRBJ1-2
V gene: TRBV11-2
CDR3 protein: CASSLGVTGGASGYTF
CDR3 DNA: TGTGCCAGCAGCTTAGGGGTGACAGGGGGCGCGAGTGGCTACACCTTC

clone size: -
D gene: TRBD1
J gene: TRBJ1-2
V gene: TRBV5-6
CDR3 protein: CASSPGQARFGYTF
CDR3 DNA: TGTGCCAGCAGCCCGGGACAGGCCCGGTTCGGCTACACCTTC

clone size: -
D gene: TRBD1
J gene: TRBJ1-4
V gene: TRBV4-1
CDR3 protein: CASSQESGQGFEKLFF
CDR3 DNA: TGCGCCAGCAGCCAAGAATCGGGACAGGGGTTTGAAAAACTGTTTTTT

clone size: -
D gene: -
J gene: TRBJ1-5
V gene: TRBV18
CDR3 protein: CASSRNRDQPQHF
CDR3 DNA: TGTGCCAGCTCTCGGAACAGGGATCAGCCCCAGCATTTT

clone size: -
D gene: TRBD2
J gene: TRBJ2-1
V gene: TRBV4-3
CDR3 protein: CASSQGRASGRAEQFF
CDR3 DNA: TGCGCCAGCAGCCAAGGACGGGCTAGCGGGAGAGCTGAGCAGTTCTTC

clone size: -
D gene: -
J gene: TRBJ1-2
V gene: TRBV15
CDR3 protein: CATGNPDRAYGYTF
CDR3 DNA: TGTGCCACCGGTAACCCGGACAGAGCCTATGGCTACACCTTC

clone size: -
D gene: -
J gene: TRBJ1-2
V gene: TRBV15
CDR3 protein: CATSRDVLPGGYTF
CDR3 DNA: TGTGCCACCAGCAGAGACGTACTACCTGGTGGCTACACCTTC

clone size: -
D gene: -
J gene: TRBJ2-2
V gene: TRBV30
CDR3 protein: CAWTIQGDTGELFF
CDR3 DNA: TGTGCCTGGACCATACAAGGGGACACCGGGGAGCTGTTTTTT

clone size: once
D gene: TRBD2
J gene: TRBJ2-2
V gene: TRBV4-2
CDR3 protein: CASSQDLAGSWTGELFF
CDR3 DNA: TGTGCCAGCAGCCAAGATCTAGCGGGAAGTTGGACCGGGGAGCTGTTTTTT

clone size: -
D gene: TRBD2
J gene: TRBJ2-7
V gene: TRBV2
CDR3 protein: CASSALGGVYEQYF
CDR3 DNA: TGTGCCAGCAGCGCCCTGGGGGGGGTATACGAGCAGTACTTC

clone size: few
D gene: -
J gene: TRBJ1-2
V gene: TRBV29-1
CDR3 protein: CSVVLTGGSLTNYGYTF
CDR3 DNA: TGCAGCGTTGTCTTGACAGGAGGTTCCCTTACTAACTATGGCTACACCTTC

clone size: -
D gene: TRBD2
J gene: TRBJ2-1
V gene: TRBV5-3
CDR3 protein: CARSSERGYYNEQFF
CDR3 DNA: TGTGCCAGAAGCTCTGAGCGGGGGTATTACAATGAGCAGTTCTTC

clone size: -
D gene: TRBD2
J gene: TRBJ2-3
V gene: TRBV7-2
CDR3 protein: CASSRSGLAGGIDTQYF
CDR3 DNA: TGTGCCAGCAGCCGATCGGGACTAGCGGGTGGAATTGATACGCAGTATTTT

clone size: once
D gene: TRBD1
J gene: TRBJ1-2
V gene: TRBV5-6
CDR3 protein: CASSLPRGPLGYTF
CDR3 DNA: TGTGCCAGCAGCTTGCCCAGGGGGCCGCTAGGCTACACCTTC

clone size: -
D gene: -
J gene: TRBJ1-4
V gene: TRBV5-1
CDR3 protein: CASSLGANLEKLFF
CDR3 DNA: TGCGCCAGCAGCTTGGGGGCAAATCTCGAAAAACTGTTTTTT

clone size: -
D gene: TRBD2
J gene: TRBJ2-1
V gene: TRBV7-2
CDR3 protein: CASSLRWTSRSNEQFF
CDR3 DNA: TGTGCCAGCAGCTTACGGTGGACTAGCAGATCCAATGAGCAGTTCTTC

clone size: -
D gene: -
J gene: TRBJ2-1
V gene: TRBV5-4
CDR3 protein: CASSFRGSRNEQFF
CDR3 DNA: TGTGCCAGCAGCTTTCGGGGTTCAAGGAATGAGCAGTTCTTC

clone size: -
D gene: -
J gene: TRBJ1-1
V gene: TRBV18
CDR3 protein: CASSPTGGTEAFF
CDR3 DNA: TGTGCCAGCTCACCAACGGGGGGCACTGAAGCTTTCTTT

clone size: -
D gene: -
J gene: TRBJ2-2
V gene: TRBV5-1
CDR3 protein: CASSTGRAGELFF
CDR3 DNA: TGCGCCAGCAGTACAGGGCGGGCCGGGGAGCTGTTTTTT

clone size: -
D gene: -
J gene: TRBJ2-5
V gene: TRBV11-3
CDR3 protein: CASSFDNGPGTQYF
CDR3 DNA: TGTGCCAGCAGCTTCGACAACGGCCCTGGGACCCAGTACTTC

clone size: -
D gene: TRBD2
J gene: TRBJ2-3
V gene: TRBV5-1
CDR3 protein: CASSSNSGSSTDTQYF
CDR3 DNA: TGCGCCAGCAGCTCCAATAGCGGGAGTAGCACAGATACACAGTATTTT